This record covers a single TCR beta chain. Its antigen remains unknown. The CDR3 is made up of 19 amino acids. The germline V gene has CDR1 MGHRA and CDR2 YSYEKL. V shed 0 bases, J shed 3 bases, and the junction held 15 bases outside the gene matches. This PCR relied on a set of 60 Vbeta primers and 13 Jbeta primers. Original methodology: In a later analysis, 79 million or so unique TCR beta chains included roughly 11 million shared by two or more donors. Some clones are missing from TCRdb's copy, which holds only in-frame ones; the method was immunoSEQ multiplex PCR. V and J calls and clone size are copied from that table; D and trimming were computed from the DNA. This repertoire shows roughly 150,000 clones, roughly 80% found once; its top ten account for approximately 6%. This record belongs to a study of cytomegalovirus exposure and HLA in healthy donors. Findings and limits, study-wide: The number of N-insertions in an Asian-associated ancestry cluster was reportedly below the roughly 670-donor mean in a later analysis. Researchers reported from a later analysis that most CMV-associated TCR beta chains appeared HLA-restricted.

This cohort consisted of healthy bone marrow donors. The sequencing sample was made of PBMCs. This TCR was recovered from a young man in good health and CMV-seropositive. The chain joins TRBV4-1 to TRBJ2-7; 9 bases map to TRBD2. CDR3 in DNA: TGCGCCAGCAGCCAAGAGGCAAGTTTATCGACTAGCGGTGTCTACGAGCAGTACTTC. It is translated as CASSQEASLSTSGVYEQYF.